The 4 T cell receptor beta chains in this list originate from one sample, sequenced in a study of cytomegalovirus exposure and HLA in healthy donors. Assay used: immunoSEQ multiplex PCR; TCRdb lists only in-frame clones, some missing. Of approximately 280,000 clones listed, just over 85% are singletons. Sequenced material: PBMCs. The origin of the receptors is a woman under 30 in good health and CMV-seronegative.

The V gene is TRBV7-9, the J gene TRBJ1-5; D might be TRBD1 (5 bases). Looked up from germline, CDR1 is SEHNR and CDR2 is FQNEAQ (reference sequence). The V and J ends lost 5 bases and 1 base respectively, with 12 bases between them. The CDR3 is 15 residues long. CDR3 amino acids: CASSQGLGSNQPQHF. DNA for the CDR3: TGTGCCAGCAGCCAGGGACTTGGGAGCAATCAGCCCCAGCATTTT.

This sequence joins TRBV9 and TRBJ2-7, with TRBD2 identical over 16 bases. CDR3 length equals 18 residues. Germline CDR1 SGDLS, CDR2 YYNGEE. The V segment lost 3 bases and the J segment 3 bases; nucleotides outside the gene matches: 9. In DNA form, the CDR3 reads TGTGCCAGCAGCGCCGACGGGACTAGCGGGAGGGCCGACTACGAGCAGTACTTC. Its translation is CASSADGTSGRADYEQYF.

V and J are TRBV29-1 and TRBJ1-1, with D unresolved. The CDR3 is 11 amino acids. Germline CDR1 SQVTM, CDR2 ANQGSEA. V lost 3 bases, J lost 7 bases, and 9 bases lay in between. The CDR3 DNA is TGCAGCGTTGAGATAGCCGATGAAGCTTTCTTT. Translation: CSVEIADEAFF.

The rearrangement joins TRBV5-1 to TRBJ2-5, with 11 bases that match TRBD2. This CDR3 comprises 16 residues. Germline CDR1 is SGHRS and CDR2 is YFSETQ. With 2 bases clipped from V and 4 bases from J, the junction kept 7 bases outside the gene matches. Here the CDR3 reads CASSFTSGGSGETQYF. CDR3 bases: TGCGCCAGCAGCTTCACTAGCGGGGGCTCGGGAGAGACCCAGTACTTC. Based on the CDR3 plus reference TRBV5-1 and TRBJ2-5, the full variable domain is KAGVTQTPRYLIKTRGQQVTLSCSPISGHRSVSWYQQTPGQGLQFLFEYFSETQRNKGNFPGRFSGRQFSNSRSEMNVSTLELGDSALYLCASSFTSGGSGETQYFGPGTRLLVL.